This T cell receptor (beta chain) originates from a study of blood T cells in healthy people across ages. Study in general: Capture via template switching afforded approximately one barcoded beta molecule per two T cells.

Germline-derived CDR1 and CDR2 are MDHEN and SYDVKM. The CDR3 loop spans 15 amino acids. The use of a sample-barcoded 5' primer and a J-beta primer mix characterized a second PCR of roughly 6 to 12 cycles. With 12 random nucleotides, a template-switch adaptor tagged each individual cDNA molecule. A single record per CDR3 protein comes from TCRdb applying MiXCR to the 5' RACE reads. The sample lists 660,000 or so distinct CDR3 sequences; around 54% were seen once. Material: blood. The sequence was collected from a man in his 60s in good health. The J gene is TRBJ2-7, the V gene TRBV28; D uncertain. The J call could be wrong; TRBJ2-5 is a better fit for the DNA end. The chain's CDR3 is CASSFVQKYQETQYF. The CDR3 coding sequence is TGTGCCAGCAGTTTCGTGCAGAAGTACCAAGAGACCCAGTACTTC.